This T cell receptor (beta chain) derives from a study of technical replicates of blood from a handful of donors. This CDR3 contains 15 residues. Germline V gene lookup returns CDR1 SNHLY and CDR2 FYNNEI. J gave up 5 bases and V 3 bases, and 9 bases lay outside the gene matches. This clone was picked up a small number of times. The assay was immunoSEQ multiplex PCR, and TCRdb's table has in-frame clones only and misses some. The sample lists approximately 79,000 clones; around 90% were seen once. V gene TRBV2 combines with J gene TRBJ1-2; TRBD1 matches at 7 bases. Specimen: T cells isolated from PBMCs. This TCR was sampled from a human donor in good health. The CDR3 region has the DNA TGTGCCAGCAGTGAGGGACAGACAGGGCCATATGGCTACACCTTC. Translating it yields CASSEGQTGPYGYTF.